This T cell receptor beta chain emerged from a study of blood T cell repertoires in COVID-19. Whole-study context: Spain, Italy and the United States supplied samples that represented acute and convalescent COVID-19.

Profiling relied on immunoSEQ multiplex PCR, and the TCRdb table lists in-frame clones only, not all of them. The table includes about 280,000 clones, roughly 85% detected once. This clone was seen only once. The clonotype originates from a man between 50 and 59 years old with active or convalescent COVID-19. Source material: peripheral blood.

The CDR3 spells CASSLRDTNTGELFF. CDR3 DNA: TGTGCCAGCAGCCTCCGGGACACGAACACCGGGGAGCTGTTTTTT. The chain links TRBV7-6 to TRBJ2-2, with a possible D match to TRBD1 (6 bases). CDR1 and CDR2 (germline): SGHVS, FNYEAQ. The CDR3 contains 15 residues. V was cut by 5 bases and J by 0 bases, with 10 bases left in between.